This is a list of T cell receptor beta chains from one sample in a study of OX40 agonist ivuxolimab in advanced cancers. The method was immunoSEQ multiplex PCR; TCRdb's version includes in-frame clones alone and lacks a portion of them. The sample lists roughly 62,000 clones, 84% occurring once. Material: CD4+ or CD8+ T cells sorted from blood, obtained in a trial of the OX40 agonist ivuxolimab. Receptors originate from an adult with an advanced solid tumor such as melanoma, head and neck, liver or kidney cancer. CDR3s include the opening cysteine and the closing phenylalanine or tryptophan. The D gene is left open where the match is weak. Size is stated for part of the rows, as once, few or many counts, or as a class when the clone is expanded.

DNA: TGTGCCAGCAGTTCACGGGTACCCTCCTACGAGCAGTACTTC; CDR3: CASSSRVPSYEQYF; size: once; V: TRBV28; J: TRBJ2-7; D: -
DNA: TGTGCCAGCAGCTTAGGTGGGAACGGGAACATTCAGTACTTC; CDR3: CASSLGGNGNIQYF; size: -; V: TRBV7-3; J: TRBJ2-4; D: -
DNA: TGTGCCAGTAGTAACACCGGGACAGACGTTAACTATGGCTACACCTTC; CDR3: CASSNTGTDVNYGYTF; size: -; V: TRBV19; J: TRBJ1-2; D: TRBD1
DNA: TGTGCCAGCAGTTTAAGTCTACCGGGACAGGGAATGGTGGCTTTCTTT; CDR3: CASSLSLPGQGMVAFF; size: -; V: TRBV28; J: TRBJ1-1; D: TRBD1
DNA: TGTGCCAGCAGCCAAGAGCGGGGCTTTAACTATGGCTACACCTTC; CDR3: CASSQERGFNYGYTF; size: once; V: TRBV4-2; J: TRBJ1-2; D: -
DNA: TGTGCCAGCAGTCGGACAGGGCAATCACCCCTCCACTTT; CDR3: CASSRTGQSPLHF; size: -; V: TRBV11-1; J: TRBJ1-6; D: TRBD1
DNA: TGTGCCAGCAGCTCCACCGGTGGCACTTTTTACACCGGGGAGCTGTTTTTT; CDR3: CASSSTGGTFYTGELFF; size: -; V: TRBV5-5; J: TRBJ2-2; D: -
DNA: TGTGCTAGTGGTTTGTCGCAGAACACTGAAGCTTTCTTT; CDR3: CASGLSQNTEAFF; size: -; V: TRBV12-5; J: TRBJ1-1; D: -
DNA: TGTGCCAGCAGCCAAGACCGGGACAGGGGTGTCGAGCAGTACTTC; CDR3: CASSQDRDRGVEQYF; size: -; V: TRBV7-2; J: TRBJ2-7; D: TRBD1
DNA: TGTGCCAGTAGTCTCCAAGCAGGACTATCTGGAAACACCATATATTTT; CDR3: CASSLQAGLSGNTIYF; size: -; V: TRBV19; J: TRBJ1-3; D: -
DNA: TGCGCCAGCAGCTTGTCAGTAGGTTCCTCCGAGCAGTACTTC; CDR3: CASSLSVGSSEQYF; size: -; V: TRBV5-1; J: TRBJ2-7; D: -
DNA: TGCGCCAGCAGCCAAGGCACGGGGCCGGAAAAACTGTTTTTT; CDR3: CASSQGTGPEKLFF; size: -; V: TRBV4-1; J: TRBJ1-4; D: -
DNA: TGCGCCAGCAGCTCGGGACAGGCCGACTCTGGAAACACCATATATTTT; CDR3: CASSSGQADSGNTIYF; size: -; V: TRBV5-1; J: TRBJ1-3; D: TRBD1
DNA: TGTGCCAGCAGTGGGCAGGGGCTGGGGGAGCAGTTCTTC; CDR3: CASSGQGLGEQFF; size: -; V: TRBV6-1; J: TRBJ2-1; D: -
DNA: TGCAGTGCGTGGACAGGCTATGGCTACACCTTC; CDR3: CSAWTGYGYTF; size: -; V: TRBV20-1; J: TRBJ1-2; D: TRBD1
DNA: TGTGCCAGCAGCTTAGAAGCGCAGGGAGTAGCTTTCTTT; CDR3: CASSLEAQGVAFF; size: -; V: TRBV7-2; J: TRBJ1-1; D: -
DNA: TGTGCCAGCAGCTTGCCGGGACTCCCGAACAATCAGCCCCAGCATTTT; CDR3: CASSLPGLPNNQPQHF; size: -; V: TRBV5-8; J: TRBJ1-5; D: -
DNA: TGTGCCAGCAGCCGCGGAGGCGAAGCTAATGAAAAACTGTTTTTT; CDR3: CASSRGGEANEKLFF; size: -; V: TRBV7-2; J: TRBJ1-4; D: -
DNA: TGTGCCAGCGTTGCGGGGGCGCGGCCCCAGCATTTT; CDR3: CASVAGARPQHF; size: -; V: TRBV28; J: TRBJ1-5; D: -
DNA: TGTGCCAGCAGCGAACCCGGGACGCCGAACACTGAAGCTTTCTTT; CDR3: CASSEPGTPNTEAFF; size: medium-sized; V: TRBV7-2; J: TRBJ1-1; D: -
DNA: TGCGCCAGCAGCCAACGATACAATGTCCAGGGGAGCACTGGGGCCAACGTCCTGACTTTC; CDR3: CASSQRYNVQGSTGANVLTF; size: -; V: TRBV23-1; J: TRBJ2-6; D: -
DNA: TGTGCCAGTAGTAAATTCCTCTCGGGGCACGGCAATCAGCCCCAGCATTTT; CDR3: CASSKFLSGHGNQPQHF; size: -; V: TRBV19; J: TRBJ1-5; D: -
DNA: TGTGCCAGCAGTGCCTCGGGACACCAAAGCTCCTATAATTCACCCCTCCACTTT; CDR3: CASSASGHQSSYNSPLHF; size: -; V: TRBV2; J: TRBJ1-6; D: -
DNA: TGCGCCAGCAGCCAAGATGGGGGGGCCGAGCAGTACTTC; CDR3: CASSQDGGAEQYF; size: -; V: TRBV4-3; J: TRBJ2-7; D: -
DNA: TGTGCCAGCACTGCAACGGAAAAACTGTTTTTT; CDR3: CASTATEKLFF; size: -; V: TRBV7-9; J: TRBJ1-4; D: -
DNA: TGTGCCAGTAGTATACCCAGCGGGGGTAGCAATGAGCAGTTCTTC; CDR3: CASSIPSGGSNEQFF; size: -; V: TRBV19; J: TRBJ2-1; D: TRBD2
DNA: TGCGCCAGCAGTTTTAGTAGCTCTGGGGCCAACGTCCTGACTTTC; CDR3: CASSFSSSGANVLTF; size: once; V: TRBV5-1; J: TRBJ2-6; D: -
DNA: TGTGCCACCAGCAGAGATCTCGGGGTTTATGAGCAGTTCTTC; CDR3: CATSRDLGVYEQFF; size: -; V: TRBV15; J: TRBJ2-1; D: -
DNA: TGCGCCAGCAGCTTGGACGGCAGAAGCACAGATACGCAGTATTTT; CDR3: CASSLDGRSTDTQYF; size: -; V: TRBV5-1; J: TRBJ2-3; D: -
DNA: TGTGCCAGCAGTTCAGGCCGAACCGCGAGGAATTCACCCCTCCACTTT; CDR3: CASSSGRTARNSPLHF; size: once; V: TRBV6-5; J: TRBJ1-6; D: -
DNA: TGTGCCAACTCACCTAGCCCGGACTCAGCAAGGGGGGAGGCGCAGTATTTT; CDR3: CANSPSPDSARGEAQYF; size: -; V: TRBV18; J: TRBJ2-3; D: -
DNA: TGTGCCAGCAGCGGAGCGGGGGGGCCTTGGGAGACCCAGTACTTC; CDR3: CASSGAGGPWETQYF; size: -; V: TRBV6-1; J: TRBJ2-5; D: TRBD2
DNA: TGTGCCAGCAGCTTAGAGGGGGGTCCCTACAATGAGCAGTTCTTC; CDR3: CASSLEGGPYNEQFF; size: -; V: TRBV7-3; J: TRBJ2-1; D: -
DNA: TGTGCCAGCAGCTTAGGAGGGTTGGGCAGCACCCTCTCCTATAATTCACCCCTCCACTTT; CDR3: CASSLGGLGSTLSYNSPLHF; size: -; V: TRBV7-8; J: TRBJ1-6; D: -
DNA: TGTGCCAGCAGCTTCGGCGGGGGATGGCGAGAGACCCAGTACTTC; CDR3: CASSFGGGWRETQYF; size: -; V: TRBV7-2; J: TRBJ2-5; D: TRBD2
DNA: TGTGCCAGCAGCTTAAGCACCCGCAACGGCTACACCTTC; CDR3: CASSLSTRNGYTF; size: -; V: TRBV7-2; J: TRBJ1-2; D: -
DNA: TGTGCCAGTAGAAGCGACAGGGGGCTCCTAGCCAAAAACATTCAGTACTTC; CDR3: CASRSDRGLLAKNIQYF; size: -; V: TRBV19; J: TRBJ2-4; D: TRBD1
DNA: TGCGCCAGCAGCTTGGGCGACAGCACAGATACGCAGTATTTT; CDR3: CASSLGDSTDTQYF; size: -; V: TRBV5-1; J: TRBJ2-3; D: -
DNA: TGTGCCAGCTCACCAACCATCGCGCTGGAGGTGGGCTACACCTTC; CDR3: CASSPTIALEVGYTF; size: -; V: TRBV18; J: TRBJ1-2; D: -
DNA: TGTGCCAGCAGCCGAAGGGGGGCGAACACCGGGGAGCTGTTTTTT; CDR3: CASSRRGANTGELFF; size: -; V: TRBV7-8; J: TRBJ2-2; D: -
DNA: TGTGCCAGCAGCGTAGACCCGGACAGCGACTATGGCTACACCTTC; CDR3: CASSVDPDSDYGYTF; size: -; V: TRBV9; J: TRBJ1-2; D: -